Each of the 13 T cell receptor beta chains below was sequenced from the same sample in a study of cytomegalovirus exposure and HLA in healthy donors. PCR involved 60 Vbeta and 13 Jbeta primers. The method was immunoSEQ multiplex PCR; TCRdb's version includes in-frame clones alone and lacks a portion of them. The sample yields some 120,000 clones, about 80% seen once. Sequencing was performed on PBMCs. These receptors were collected from a woman younger than 30 in good health and CMV-seropositive.

This chain connects TRBV4-1 to TRBJ2-7; 7 bases map to TRBD1. This CDR3 has 16 residues. Trimming removed 2 bases from V and 2 bases from J; junction bases left unmatched: 9. Germline V gives CDR1 MGHRA, CDR2 YSYEKL. In nucleotides, the CDR3 is TGCGCCAGCAGCCAACCCGCCCGGGACAGCCCCTACGAGCAGTACTTC. It is translated as CASSQPARDSPYEQYF.

This chain joins TRBV27 and TRBJ1-2, with TRBD1 matching 8 bases. CDR3 size: 14 residues. Germline V CDR1 and CDR2: MNHEY, SMNVEV (reference sequence). V gave up 6 bases and J gave up 2 bases; unmatched junction bases: 5. CDR3 bases: TGTGCCAGCAGAGACAGGGGACGGAACTATGGCTACACCTTC. This sequence encodes CASRDRGRNYGYTF.

The chain is built from TRBV4-1 and TRBJ2-3, with a possible D match to TRBD2 (5 bases). The germline gives CDR1 MGHRA, CDR2 YSYEKL. This CDR3 spans 16 amino acids. The V gene lost 0 bases and the J gene lost 1 base, with 11 bases spanning the gap. The CDR3 protein is CASSQDMRVGTDTQYF. The CDR3 DNA follows: TGCGCCAGCAGCCAAGATATGAGGGTGGGCACAGATACGCAGTATTTT.

The gene calls are TRBV6-1 and TRBJ2-1, with D possibly TRBD1 on 6 matching bases. The CDR3 runs to 15 residues. CDR1 is MNHNS and CDR2 is SASEGT in the germline V gene. V was cut by 2 bases and J by 4 bases, with 12 bases left in between. The CDR3 loop reads CASSERQGPYNEQFF. CDR3 sequence (DNA): TGTGCCAGCAGTGAACGTCAGGGGCCTTACAATGAGCAGTTCTTC.

V usage is TRBV19 and J usage is TRBJ1-5; tentatively, D is TRBD1 (5 bases). V lost 3 bases and J lost 7, with 13 bases in between. In germline, CDR1 is LNHDA, CDR2 SQIVND (reference sequence). The CDR3 consists of 14 residues. The chain's CDR3 is CASSIREGGQPQHF. The CDR3 DNA is TGTGCCAGTAGTATCAGGGAGGGAGGGCAGCCCCAGCATTTT.

This clone turned up a few times. The chain couples TRBV6-5 to TRBJ2-5, with D uncertain. Germline V CDR1 and CDR2: MNHEY, SVGAGI. The V gene lost 2 bases and the J gene lost 5 bases, with 3 bases spanning the gap. This CDR3 region has 11 residues. DNA of the CDR3: TGTGCCAGCAGTTACCTCGAGACCCAGTACTTC. Translating it yields CASSYLETQYF.

V gene TRBV6-4 combines with J gene TRBJ1-1, with TRBD1 as a possible D gene (5 bases). V lost 5 bases, J lost 4 bases, and 14 bases lay in between. Germline CDR1 is MRHNA and CDR2 is SNTAGT. There are 14 residues in the CDR3. The CDR3 sequence: CASSMQGGGTEAFF. In DNA, the CDR3 is TGTGCCAGCAGTATGCAGGGAGGCGGCACTGAAGCTTTCTTT.

This rearrangement joins TRBV30 to TRBJ2-7; D is possibly TRBD2 (6 bases). Deletions cut 1 base from V and 4 bases from J, with 8 bases between. CDR3 length equals 12 residues. Germline V gives CDR1 GTSNPN, CDR2 SVGIG (reference sequence). CDR3 coding DNA: TGTGCCTGGAGTGCGACTAGGTACGAGCAGTACTTC. It is translated as CAWSATRYEQYF.

The chain combines TRBV18 with TRBJ2-3, with D unclear. Germline V lookup: CDR1 KGHSH, CDR2 LQKENI. This CDR3 is 13 amino acids long. V lost 1 base to trimming and J lost 4 bases, with 6 bases between them. CDR3 nucleotides: TGTGCCAGCTCACCACGTTTAGCAGATACGCAGTATTTT. It encodes CASSPRLADTQYF.

The rearrangement uses TRBV27 and TRBJ2-3; D is unresolved. With 6 bases removed from V and 6 bases from J, the gap between germline ends came to 16 bases. The CDR3 consists of 14 residues. In germline, CDR1 is MNHEY, CDR2 SMNVEV (reference sequence). The CDR3 reads CASRKAAAQDTQYF. The CDR3 region has the DNA TGTGCCAGCAGGAAGGCGGCGGCCCAGGATACGCAGTATTTT.

The CDR3 region is CASSEDQGETQYF. The CDR3 DNA reads as TGTGCCAGCAGTGAAGATCAGGGGGAGACCCAGTACTTC. This rearrangement joins TRBV6-5 to TRBJ2-5; tentatively, D is TRBD1 (6 bases). CDR3 length: 13 amino acids. Germline CDR1 MNHEY, CDR2 SVGAGI. Trimming cost V 5 bases and J 5 bases, with 12 bases left between them.

The V call is TRBV19, the J call TRBJ1-5; D ambiguous. The CDR3 loop spans 13 amino acids. V lost 5 bases to trimming and J lost 1 base, with 6 bases between them. In germline, CDR1 is LNHDA, CDR2 SQIVND (reference sequence). The CDR3 nucleotides are TGTGCCAGTAGTTGGGAGAGCAATCAGCCCCAGCATTTT. Translated, it gives CASSWESNQPQHF. Full variable domain (remainder filled in from reference TRBV19 and TRBJ1-5): DGGITQSPKYLFRKEGQNVTLSCEQNLNHDAMYWYRQDPGQGLRLIYYSQIVNDFQKGDIAEGYSVSREKKESFPLTVTSAQKNPTAFYLCASSWESNQPQHFGDGTRLSIL.

The CDR3: CASTSGDGETQYF. In DNA form, the CDR3 reads TGTGCCTCAACTAGCGGAGACGGAGAGACCCAGTACTTC. The chain uses TRBV2 and TRBJ2-5, with 8 bases that match TRBD2. The V gene end was trimmed by 11 bases and the J gene end by 4 bases; junction bases not matched to a gene: 9. Germline loops: CDR1 SNHLY, CDR2 FYNNEI. The CDR3 has 13 residues.